These T cell receptor beta chains were read from a single sample in a study of cytomegalovirus exposure and HLA in healthy donors. Using immunoSEQ multiplex PCR, the repertoire was profiled, and TCRdb retains in-frame clones only, with some absent. The table lists 50,000 to 65,000 clones, approximately 81% of them singletons, with approximately 3% in the top ten. Sequencing was performed on PBMCs. Receptors were obtained from a woman younger than 30 in good health and CMV-seronegative. The CDR3 runs from the conserved cysteine through the conserved F or W. Each record gives: CDR3 DNA, CDR3 protein, D gene, V gene, clone size, J gene. The D gene is left open where the match is weak. Not all rows give a size; the values are once, few, many and, for expanded clones, a class.

cdr3_nt: TGTGCCAGCAGCTTTGGGCAGCTCTATGGCTACACCTTC; cdr3_aa: CASSFGQLYGYTF; d_call: NA; v_call: TRBV7-3; clone_size: NA; j_call: TRBJ1-2
cdr3_nt: TGTGCCAGCAGCGGGGACGCGGAGGGGCATCAGCCCCAGCATTTT; cdr3_aa: CASSGDAEGHQPQHF; d_call: NA; v_call: TRBV6-1; clone_size: NA; j_call: TRBJ1-5
cdr3_nt: TGTGCCAGTAGTATAGCTAGGGGAGGGTGGGGTGAGCAGTTCTTC; cdr3_aa: CASSIARGGWGEQFF; d_call: TRBD2; v_call: TRBV19; clone_size: NA; j_call: TRBJ2-1
cdr3_nt: TGTGCCAGCAGCTCGAAGTGGGGTCGGAACCTGCCGAGGGACTATGGCTACACCTTC; cdr3_aa: CASSSKWGRNLPRDYGYTF; d_call: NA; v_call: TRBV28; clone_size: NA; j_call: TRBJ1-2
cdr3_nt: TGTGCCAGCTTTACCTCTTGGGGCAAGTTCTCCGACAATGAAAAATTGTTTTTT; cdr3_aa: CASFTSWGKFSDNEKLFF; d_call: NA; v_call: TRBV28; clone_size: NA; j_call: TRBJ1-4
cdr3_nt: TGTGCCAGCAGCTTGGCCCCCTGCGAGCAGTACTTC; cdr3_aa: CASSLAPCEQYF; d_call: NA; v_call: TRBV13; clone_size: NA; j_call: TRBJ2-7
cdr3_nt: TGTGCCAGCGTCCAGGACAGAGATGGCTACACCTTC; cdr3_aa: CASVQDRDGYTF; d_call: NA; v_call: TRBV2; clone_size: NA; j_call: TRBJ1-2
cdr3_nt: TGTGCCTGGAGTGTCCTAGGGGACGAGCAGTACTTC; cdr3_aa: CAWSVLGDEQYF; d_call: NA; v_call: TRBV30; clone_size: NA; j_call: TRBJ2-7
cdr3_nt: TGTGCCAGCAGCCGACGCCAGAAGGCGGGAGGGGAGTACAATGAGCAGTTCTTC; cdr3_aa: CASSRRQKAGGEYNEQFF; d_call: TRBD2; v_call: TRBV7-9; clone_size: once; j_call: TRBJ2-1
cdr3_nt: TGTGCCAGCAGTACTACAGGGGTCTCTGGGGCCAACGGCCTGACTTTC; cdr3_aa: CASSTTGVSGANGLTF; d_call: TRBD1; v_call: TRBV6-4; clone_size: NA; j_call: TRBJ2-6
cdr3_nt: TGTGCCATCAGTGATACCAGGGGCTCCTATGGCTACACCTTC; cdr3_aa: CAISDTRGSYGYTF; d_call: NA; v_call: TRBV10-3; clone_size: NA; j_call: TRBJ1-2
cdr3_nt: TGTGCCAGTAGTATAGGGGACAGCTTTTACCTGAACACTGAAGCTTTCTTT; cdr3_aa: CASSIGDSFYLNTEAFF; d_call: TRBD1; v_call: TRBV19; clone_size: NA; j_call: TRBJ1-1
cdr3_nt: TGTGCCAGCAGCCCAGGGACAGGCTATCAGCCCCAGCATTTT; cdr3_aa: CASSPGTGYQPQHF; d_call: TRBD1; v_call: TRBV5-5; clone_size: few; j_call: TRBJ1-5
cdr3_nt: TGTGCCAGTAGTATTGGCCGTTTCTATGGCTACACCTTC; cdr3_aa: CASSIGRFYGYTF; d_call: NA; v_call: TRBV19; clone_size: NA; j_call: TRBJ1-2
cdr3_nt: TGTGCCAGCAGCCCCCGGGGAGACTCCTACAATGAGCAGTTCTTC; cdr3_aa: CASSPRGDSYNEQFF; d_call: NA; v_call: TRBV27; clone_size: NA; j_call: TRBJ2-1
cdr3_nt: TGTGCCAGCAGCCCGAGGAGAGACAGGACCCAGTGGAGGTCCTACGAGCAGTACTTC; cdr3_aa: CASSPRRDRTQWRSYEQYF; d_call: NA; v_call: TRBV11-2; clone_size: few; j_call: TRBJ2-7
cdr3_nt: TGTGCCAGCAGTTTATTGGACACTGTAGCGAACACCGGGGAGCTGTTTTTT; cdr3_aa: CASSLLDTVANTGELFF; d_call: NA; v_call: TRBV28; clone_size: NA; j_call: TRBJ2-2
cdr3_nt: TGCGCCAGCAACCAAGGAGGGGGCGCAGGCTATGGCTACACCTTC; cdr3_aa: CASNQGGGAGYGYTF; d_call: TRBD1; v_call: TRBV4-1; clone_size: NA; j_call: TRBJ1-2
cdr3_nt: TGTGCCACCAGCTCTCGACAGGACGCTGCCAATGAGCAGTTCTTC; cdr3_aa: CATSSRQDAANEQFF; d_call: NA; v_call: TRBV15; clone_size: NA; j_call: TRBJ2-1
cdr3_nt: TGTGCCAGCAGCTTAGATCAGGGGTGGGGGTACAATGAGCAGTTCTTC; cdr3_aa: CASSLDQGWGYNEQFF; d_call: NA; v_call: TRBV7-9; clone_size: NA; j_call: TRBJ2-1
cdr3_nt: TGTGCCATCAGTGATTTAGGGGTCCACGGCTACACCTTC; cdr3_aa: CAISDLGVHGYTF; d_call: NA; v_call: TRBV10-3; clone_size: NA; j_call: TRBJ1-2
cdr3_nt: TGTGCAAGTCGCTCACTAGACGCTGCGAACACCGGGGAGCTGTTTTTT; cdr3_aa: CASRSLDAANTGELFF; d_call: NA; v_call: TRBV12-2; clone_size: NA; j_call: TRBJ2-2
cdr3_nt: TGTGCCAGTAGTATGTGGCTAGCGGGCTCCTACGAGCAGTACTTC; cdr3_aa: CASSMWLAGSYEQYF; d_call: TRBD2; v_call: TRBV19; clone_size: NA; j_call: TRBJ2-7
cdr3_nt: TGCGCCAGCAGCCACCACGACAGGGGGCGGGTTGAAGCTTTCTTT; cdr3_aa: CASSHHDRGRVEAFF; d_call: TRBD1; v_call: TRBV4-1; clone_size: NA; j_call: TRBJ1-1
cdr3_nt: TGTGCCAGCAGTGAAGACAGGGGGGGAAACACCATATATTTT; cdr3_aa: CASSEDRGGNTIYF; d_call: TRBD1; v_call: TRBV6-1; clone_size: NA; j_call: TRBJ1-3
cdr3_nt: TGTGCCTGGAGTGTGTTCACACCGAGCGGAGAGCAGTTCTTC; cdr3_aa: CAWSVFTPSGEQFF; d_call: NA; v_call: TRBV30; clone_size: NA; j_call: TRBJ2-1
cdr3_nt: TGTGCCAGCAGTTTAAGCCGGGACAGGGGCACTGAAGCTTTCTTT; cdr3_aa: CASSLSRDRGTEAFF; d_call: TRBD1; v_call: TRBV7-2; clone_size: NA; j_call: TRBJ1-1
cdr3_nt: TGTGCCAGCAGTGGACGGGAGGGGAGCAATGAGCAGTTCTTC; cdr3_aa: CASSGREGSNEQFF; d_call: TRBD2; v_call: TRBV6-1; clone_size: NA; j_call: TRBJ2-1
cdr3_nt: TGTGCCAGCACCCGGACAGGGTCGGGCACTGAAGCTTTCTTT; cdr3_aa: CASTRTGSGTEAFF; d_call: TRBD1; v_call: TRBV27; clone_size: NA; j_call: TRBJ1-1
cdr3_nt: TGCAGCCCCCTAGGCACTGAAGCTTTCTTT; cdr3_aa: CSPLGTEAFF; d_call: NA; v_call: TRBV20-1; clone_size: NA; j_call: TRBJ1-1
cdr3_nt: TGTGCTAGCAGCCCCTATACCTTC; cdr3_aa: CASSPYTF; d_call: NA; v_call: TRBV7-7; clone_size: NA; j_call: TRBJ1-2
cdr3_nt: TGTGCCAGCAGCAGGGGGCGGGACGAGCAGTACTTC; cdr3_aa: CASSRGRDEQYF; d_call: TRBD1; v_call: TRBV6-5; clone_size: NA; j_call: TRBJ2-7
cdr3_nt: TGCGCCAGCAGTGAGAGACAGGGGGTGAGCAATCAGCCCCAGCATTTT; cdr3_aa: CASSERQGVSNQPQHF; d_call: TRBD1; v_call: TRBV10-2; clone_size: NA; j_call: TRBJ1-5
cdr3_nt: TGTGCCAGCAGTGACTCGGCCACATCCAACTATGGCTACACCTTC; cdr3_aa: CASSDSATSNYGYTF; d_call: NA; v_call: TRBV6-4; clone_size: NA; j_call: TRBJ1-2
cdr3_nt: TGTGCCAGTAGTACCCAACAGGGGGTGAACACTGAAGCTTTCTTT; cdr3_aa: CASSTQQGVNTEAFF; d_call: TRBD1; v_call: TRBV19; clone_size: NA; j_call: TRBJ1-1
cdr3_nt: TGTGCCAGCAGTTCGGGACTAGCGGGAGATTACGTCGGGGAGCTGTTTTTT; cdr3_aa: CASSSGLAGDYVGELFF; d_call: TRBD2; v_call: TRBV27; clone_size: NA; j_call: TRBJ2-2
cdr3_nt: TGTGCCAGCAGCCCCGGACAGAACACCGGGGAGCTGTTTTTT; cdr3_aa: CASSPGQNTGELFF; d_call: NA; v_call: TRBV28; clone_size: NA; j_call: TRBJ2-2
cdr3_nt: TGTGCCAGTACAGGGGGGGACTCGTATCAGCCCCAGCATTTT; cdr3_aa: CASTGGDSYQPQHF; d_call: TRBD1; v_call: TRBV28; clone_size: NA; j_call: TRBJ1-5
cdr3_nt: TGTGCCAGCAGCCCCGACAGAAGCTCCTACAATGAGCAGTTCTTC; cdr3_aa: CASSPDRSSYNEQFF; d_call: NA; v_call: TRBV5-4; clone_size: few; j_call: TRBJ2-1
cdr3_nt: TGTGCCAGTAGTACGGGACTAGCGGGAGTTATTGGGGCTTACAATGAGCAGTTCTTC; cdr3_aa: CASSTGLAGVIGAYNEQFF; d_call: TRBD2; v_call: TRBV19; clone_size: NA; j_call: TRBJ2-1
cdr3_nt: TGTGCCAGCAGTTCATCCGGGACAGGGAACACCGGGGAGCTGTTTTTT; cdr3_aa: CASSSSGTGNTGELFF; d_call: TRBD1; v_call: TRBV27; clone_size: few; j_call: TRBJ2-2
cdr3_nt: TGTGCCAGCGGACTAGCGGGATACAATGAGCAGTTCTTC; cdr3_aa: CASGLAGYNEQFF; d_call: TRBD2; v_call: TRBV6-6; clone_size: NA; j_call: TRBJ2-1
cdr3_nt: TGTGCCAGCAGTGAAGCTAGCGGGAGCACAGATACGCAGTATTTT; cdr3_aa: CASSEASGSTDTQYF; d_call: TRBD2; v_call: TRBV6-1; clone_size: few; j_call: TRBJ2-3
cdr3_nt: TGTGCCAGCAGCTTAAACCCCGACGGACAGGGGTACGAGCAGTACTTC; cdr3_aa: CASSLNPDGQGYEQYF; d_call: TRBD1; v_call: TRBV7-6; clone_size: NA; j_call: TRBJ2-7
cdr3_nt: TGTGCCAGCAGTTTACTCCCCACTAGCGGGAGGGCCTCAGGCCAGTACTTC; cdr3_aa: CASSLLPTSGRASGQYF; d_call: TRBD2; v_call: TRBV28; clone_size: NA; j_call: TRBJ2-7
cdr3_nt: TGTGCCAGCAGCTCCTTAGGCCCCTCTAGGGGGAGTTGGGAGCAGTTCTTC; cdr3_aa: CASSSLGPSRGSWEQFF; d_call: NA; v_call: TRBV11-2; clone_size: NA; j_call: TRBJ2-1
cdr3_nt: TGTGCCAGCAGCTTCTCTTTCTGGGCGGGAGGCGTGCGTGGACGGGGGTACGAGCAGTACTTC; cdr3_aa: CASSFSFWAGGVRGRGYEQYF; d_call: TRBD2; v_call: TRBV13; clone_size: NA; j_call: TRBJ2-7
cdr3_nt: TGTGCCAGTAGTTTTCGAGCGGGACCTTACGAGCAGTACTTC; cdr3_aa: CASSFRAGPYEQYF; d_call: TRBD2; v_call: TRBV19; clone_size: NA; j_call: TRBJ2-7
cdr3_nt: TGTGCCAGTAGGCCAGGGACAGGGGGACGTGAAAAACTGTTTTTT; cdr3_aa: CASRPGTGGREKLFF; d_call: TRBD1; v_call: TRBV19; clone_size: NA; j_call: TRBJ1-4
cdr3_nt: TGTGCCTGGACTAGAGGGAGCTCCTACGAGCAGTACTTC; cdr3_aa: CAWTRGSSYEQYF; d_call: NA; v_call: TRBV30; clone_size: NA; j_call: TRBJ2-7
cdr3_nt: TGTGCCTGGGGGACTCACACAGATACGCAGTATTTT; cdr3_aa: CAWGTHTDTQYF; d_call: NA; v_call: TRBV30; clone_size: NA; j_call: TRBJ2-3
cdr3_nt: TGTGCCAGCAGCCCCAGGGGCAGCGGCTCTGGAAACACCATATATTTT; cdr3_aa: CASSPRGSGSGNTIYF; d_call: NA; v_call: TRBV5-4; clone_size: NA; j_call: TRBJ1-3
cdr3_nt: TGTGCCAGTAGTATTTCGGGACAGCGAACGAACACTGAAGCTTTCTTT; cdr3_aa: CASSISGQRTNTEAFF; d_call: TRBD1; v_call: TRBV19; clone_size: NA; j_call: TRBJ1-1